This TCR beta chain originates from a study of T cells in Graves' hyperthyroidism and ophthalmopathy. Amplification of TCR beta CDR3 regions was performed using RNA transcripts as template. First-round RT-PCR of the TCR CDR3 relied on the HTBI primer set. TCRdb ran MiXCR on the multiplex PCR reads and lists one entry per CDR3 protein. The sample lists hundreds of thousands of distinct CDR3 sequences; 46% were seen once. General study points: Most thyroid clonotypes expanded above 0.001 appeared in blood too.

This clonotype appeared once. Its target is unknown. An end of the junction differs from the germline gene, which may be a read error. CDR1 is DFQATT, CDR2 SNEGSKA, per germline (reference sequence). The CDR3 is 11 residues long. Patients aged 18 to 65 had newly diagnosed hyperthyroidism that had lasted under 2 months. Diagnoses rested on clinical symptoms, serum thyroxine and TRAb, thyroid ultrasound and orbital computed tomography. Material for sequencing was peripheral blood or thyroid tissue (not recorded which). V is TRBV20-1 and J is TRBJ2-7; D remains unclear. This receptor was taken from a woman aged 18-35 years with Graves' hyperthyroidism. The CDR3 reads CNANRAYEQYF. For the CDR3, the DNA is TGCAATGCTAACCGGGCCTACGAGCAGTACTTC.